This T cell receptor beta chain stems from a study of T cells in localized non-small cell lung cancer. Only in-frame clones appear in the TCRdb table, and some are missing; sequencing was by immunoSEQ multiplex PCR. The sample consists of about 11,000 clones, 90% of them appearing once. The CDR3 spans 16 residues. The germline V gene has CDR1 SGDLS and CDR2 YYNGEE. Germline trimming cut 0 bases from V and 3 bases from J; bases unmatched to any gene: 6. The table lists this clone with a count of one. The specimen comprised peripheral blood, sampled before any cancer treatment. This sequence originates from a male donor older than 55 with stage III lung adenocarcinoma. The chain is built from TRBV9 and TRBJ1-1, with TRBD1 matching over 9 bases. The CDR3 spells CASSVAVQGADTEAFF. In DNA form, the CDR3 reads TGTGCCAGCAGCGTAGCGGTACAGGGGGCTGACACTGAAGCTTTCTTT.